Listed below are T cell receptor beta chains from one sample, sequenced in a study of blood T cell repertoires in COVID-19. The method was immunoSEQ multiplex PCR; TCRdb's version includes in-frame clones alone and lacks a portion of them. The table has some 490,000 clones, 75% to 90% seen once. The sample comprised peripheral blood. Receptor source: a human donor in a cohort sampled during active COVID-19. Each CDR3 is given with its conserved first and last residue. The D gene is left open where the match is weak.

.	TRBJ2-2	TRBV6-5	CASSRESLNTGELFF
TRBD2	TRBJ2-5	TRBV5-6	CASSRLAGDLGTQYF
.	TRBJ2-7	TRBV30	CAWNGVTYEQYF
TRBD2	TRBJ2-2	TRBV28	CASSPVLLAGGNTGELFF
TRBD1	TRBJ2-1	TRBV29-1	CSVERGLLSYNEQFF
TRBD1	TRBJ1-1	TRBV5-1	CASSLTGGLGTEAFF
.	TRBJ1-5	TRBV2	CARNPVRDGNQPQHF
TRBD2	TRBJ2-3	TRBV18	CASSPTSGRAGDTQYF
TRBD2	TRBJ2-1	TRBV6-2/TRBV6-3	CASSYPVLAGGSGSYNEQFF
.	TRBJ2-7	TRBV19	CASSRGFPSSYEQYF
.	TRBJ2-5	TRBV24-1	CATSDSITGGAETQYF
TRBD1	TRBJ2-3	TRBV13	CASRPKQGAGDTQYF
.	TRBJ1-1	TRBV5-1	CASSLGVEAFF
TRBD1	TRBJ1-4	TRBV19	CASSILPGQGGNEKLFF
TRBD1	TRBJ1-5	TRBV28	CASSIPGTGNNQPQHF
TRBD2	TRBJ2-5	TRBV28	CASSLAGGAQYF
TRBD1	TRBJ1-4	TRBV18	CASSPDRGHEKLFF
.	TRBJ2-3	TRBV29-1	CSVRTAPGTDTQYF
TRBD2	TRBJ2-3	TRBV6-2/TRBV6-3	CASSSGLAGFTDTQYF
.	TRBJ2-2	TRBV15	CATSRDLGLSVSGELFF
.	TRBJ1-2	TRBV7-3	CASSLRGGHNYGYTF
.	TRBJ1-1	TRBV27	CASSLWQGGTEAFF
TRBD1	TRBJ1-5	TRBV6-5	CASSIDRDQPQHF
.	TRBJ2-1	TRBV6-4	CASSLSPINEQFF
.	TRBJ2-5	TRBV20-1	CSSGLETQYF
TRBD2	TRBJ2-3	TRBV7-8	CASSPREAGGRNTQYF
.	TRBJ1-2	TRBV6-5	CASRQINYGYTF
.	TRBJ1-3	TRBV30	CAWSHDSVSGNTIYF
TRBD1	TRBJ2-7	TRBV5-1	CASSLAPGQAYEQYF
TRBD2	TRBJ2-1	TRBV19	CASTAGAQPYNEQFF
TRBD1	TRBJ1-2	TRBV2	CASSQGQGSFGYTF
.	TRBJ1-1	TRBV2	CASSDGGVTEAFF
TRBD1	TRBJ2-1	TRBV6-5	CASSLETGSNEQFF
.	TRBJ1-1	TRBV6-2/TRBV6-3	CASSVDSPGTEAFF
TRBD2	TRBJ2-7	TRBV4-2	CASSRDRRTSGPYEQYF
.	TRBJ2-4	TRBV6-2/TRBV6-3	CASSPPPIGAKNIQYF
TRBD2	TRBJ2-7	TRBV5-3	CARSLREESYEQYF
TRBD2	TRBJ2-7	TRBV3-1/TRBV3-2	CASSQEASGGVYEQYF
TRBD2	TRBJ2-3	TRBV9	CASSARRGSGSTDTQYF
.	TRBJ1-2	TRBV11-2	CASSVDSFYGYTF
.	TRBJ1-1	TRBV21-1	CASSKGRTASLGEAFF
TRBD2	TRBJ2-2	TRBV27	CASSPGLAGVIAGELFF
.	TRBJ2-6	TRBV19	CASSNRGTGANVLTF
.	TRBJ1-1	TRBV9	CASSAGQGGRYTEAFF
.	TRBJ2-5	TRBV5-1	CASGPTDKQETQYF
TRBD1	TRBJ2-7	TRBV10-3	CAISPPGQGSEQYF
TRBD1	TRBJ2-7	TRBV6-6	CASSYQPGQGGYEQYF
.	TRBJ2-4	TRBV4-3	CASSQDSPGGNIQYF
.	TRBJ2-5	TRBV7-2	CASSPGRQGETQYF
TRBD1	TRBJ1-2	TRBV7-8	CASMRLGQGDDGYTF
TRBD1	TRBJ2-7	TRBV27	CASSLGTVSSYEQYF
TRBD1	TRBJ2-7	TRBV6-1	CASSGMGTGASYEQYF
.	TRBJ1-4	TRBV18	CASSPLQVAEKLFF
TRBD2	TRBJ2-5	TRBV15	CATSTGLAGRRRETQYF
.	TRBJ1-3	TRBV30	CAWRPRGDTSSGNTIYF
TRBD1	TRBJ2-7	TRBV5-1	CASSEGTGGYEQYF